This TCR beta chain is from a study of shared clonotypes between healthy human individuals (dated by TCRdb to the early 2020s). About the study as a whole: The cohort included a few men and two women between 18 and 49 years of age. For each donor, CD4 naive and CD4 memory were each given three plates, CD8 naive was given two plates, and CD8 memory was given one plate. The study deeply sequenced blood TCR repertoires of five healthy adults to estimate repertoire size and the extent of clonotype sharing between individuals. Different laboratories and diverse techniques were used to prepare libraries and sequence TCR repertoires, to increase sequencing depth and limit assay-specific biases. Per donor, leukapheresis produced somewhere between about 0.8 and 9 billion PBMCs. Broad study findings and their caveats: Compared with non-shared clonotypes, clonotypes shared by all four sorted-subset donors had higher generation probabilities. The small number of donors limited the genetic and exposure-history diversity represented. Estimated clonotype richness was generally larger for naive than for memory subsets. When several donors were compared, the shared fraction of clonotypes was 5% to 6.5% for naive CD4, less than 4% for naive CD8, more than 2% for memory CD4, and about 0.36% for memory CD8. Pairwise subsampling indicated that sequencing depth was expected to affect the degree of clonotype sharing among donors. Sampling was restricted to blood, and TCR repertoires in tissues likely differ from the TCR repertoires found in blood. Rarefaction of sorted-subset datasets indicated incomplete sequencing despite the large sequencing depth.

For the CD8 naive samples, CD45RO-negative cells were positively selected for CCR7, yielding a CD45RA+CCR7+ population from which TemRA cells were excluded. Healthy HIV-negative adults with no recently reported acute infections or vaccinations were included as donors. Only Caucasian adults living in Nashville, Tennessee, USA were represented among the donors. Blood was obtained by leukapheresis, after which PBMCs were separated by Ficoll-Histopaque density gradient centrifugation and cryopreserved in liquid nitrogen vapor phase. Analytical flow cytometry was used to check the purity and quantity of every magnetically sorted T cell population. Each sorted fraction had its genomic DNA isolated and then quantified by UV absorbance on a Nanodrop 2000c. This clone was observed once. No cognate antigen has been identified for it. Base qualities are missing; no much larger clone stands one base away. TCR CDR3 regions were amplified from genomic DNA by multiplex PCR using the deep immunoSEQ assay. Genomic DNA extracted from each cell subset was distributed evenly over all wells of several immunoSEQ 96-well plates, and each plate served as one replicate. For sorted subsets, each replicate PCR was loaded with approximately 190 ng genomic DNA, equivalent to 30,000 or so T cell genomes. The purified libraries were quantified using a Qubit 3.0 fluorometer, sized with a Bioanalyzer 2100, and then quantified again using the KAPA Library Quantification kit. Each immunoSEQ 96-well plate was sequenced on its own single-read 150-cycle Illumina NextSeq 550 flow cell. The paper's processing steps were these. The immunoSEQ output contained only junctional sequences without quality scores, so filtering could not match that applied to full-length reads. To assign V/J genes and CDR3, sequences were annotated against IMGT germline references using PyIR, a Python wrapper for IgBLAST v1.9. Reads with weak V/J assignments (E-value above 1e-6), missing CDR3, stop codons, out-of-frame junctions, or ambiguous translated residues were removed. V3J clonotypes were defined as sequences sharing the same inferred V gene, J gene, and CDR3 amino acid sequence. The percentage overlap between two repertoires was calculated by dividing the number of shared unique clonotypes by the size of the smaller repertoire. Three approaches were used to assess repertoire richness: RTK rarefaction, the Chao1 estimator, and Recon v2.1 estimates of unobserved clonotypes. OLGA was used to compute generation probabilities for all TCRbeta clonotypes that the gDNA method yielded from a handful of donors. TCRdb's version of the immuneACCESS table is confined to in-frame rearrangements and falls short of the full clone set. An unresolved V gene accounts for under half of the shortfall where checked; the remainder is of unknown origin. V, J and clone size are taken as reported in that table, and D and trimming were inferred from the DNA itself. This sample comprises hundreds of thousands of clones, 85% to 95% of them detected only once. The ten top clones hold approximately 0.12% of the sample.

This sequence was found in a woman aged 25 to 45 in good health. The sequencing input was naive CD8+ T cells sorted from blood. Interpreted using the paper, the cell subset or site label stands for: CD45RA+CCR7+.

In nucleotide form, the sequence is TGTGCCAGCAGCGTCCTCTTGAACACTGAAGCTTTCTTT. Translated, it gives CASSVLLNTEAFF. The sequence is built from TRBV5-6 and TRBJ1-1; the D segment cannot be called with confidence. The cysteine opens and the phenylalanine closes a CDR3 of 13 amino acids. Only the CDR3 region is kept as DNA, spanning 39 bases read in frame from base 1. CDR1 and CDR2 were assigned from the germline V gene as SGHDT and YYEEEE. A distance of 7 bases separates the germline ends of V and J, which lose 4 bases and 0 bases respectively.